Shown below are 22 T cell receptor beta chains from a single sample sequenced in a study of blood T cell repertoires in COVID-19. Libraries were prepared by immunoSEQ multiplex PCR; TCRdb keeps only in-frame clonotypes and omits some of them. Counted here are about 370,000 clones, around 89% occurring once; the ten biggest clones make up around 3%. Sequenced sample: peripheral blood. The receptors originated from a woman aged 25 to 39 with COVID-19, enrolled during active disease.

The gene calls are TRBV18 and TRBJ2-5, with 8 bases that match TRBD2. Germline CDR1 KGHSH, CDR2 LQKENI. The CDR3 is made up of 14 amino acids. The ends lost 5 bases at V and 5 bases at J; junction bases unmatched: 7. This CDR3 reads CASSESGREETQYF. CDR3 DNA sequence: TGTGCCAGCTCAGAATCCGGGAGGGAGGAGACCCAGTACTTC.

The chain is built from TRBV7-8 and TRBJ2-7; D not certain. The V gene's germline CDR1 is SGHVS and CDR2 FQNEAQ. The CDR3 extends over 11 amino acids. V dropped 5 bases and J dropped 4 bases, with 6 bases sitting between them. The CDR3 reads CASSLKYEQYV. The CDR3 nucleotides read TGTGCCAGCAGCCTAAAATACGAGCAGTACGTC.

The count of this clone is one. The chain uses TRBV6-2 or TRBV6-3 and TRBJ1-1; 10 bases agree with TRBD1. CDR3 length: 17 amino acids. V shed 5 bases and J 0 bases; nucleotides not matched to a gene: 9. Germline V gene sequence: CDR1 MNHEY, CDR2 SVGEGT. The CDR3 DNA is TGTGCCAGCAGTACAATCCAGGGACAGGGGATGAACACTGAAGCTTTCTTT. It encodes CASSTIQGQGMNTEAFF.

The chain links TRBV27 to TRBJ1-4, with 10 bases identical to TRBD1. Unmatched junction bases numbered 5, after V lost 6 bases and J lost 7 bases. This CDR3 has 14 amino acids. Germline-derived CDR1 and CDR2 are MNHEY and SMNVEV (reference sequence). CDR3 in DNA: TGTGCCAGCAGACCTGGGACAGGGGTTGAAAAACTGTTTTTT. It yields the protein CASRPGTGVEKLFF. The full variable domain, with the rest looked up from reference TRBV27 and TRBJ1-4, is EAQVTQNPRYLITVTGKKLTVTCSQNMNHEYMSWYRQDPGLGLRQIYYSMNVEVTDKGDVPEGYKVSRKEKRNFPLILESPSPNQTSLYFCASRPGTGVEKLFFGSGTQLSVL.

The table lists this clone with a count of one. The chain is built from TRBV5-4 and TRBJ2-1, with 11 bases matching TRBD1. Germline V lookup: CDR1 SGHNT, CDR2 YYREEE (reference sequence). This CDR3 spans 15 amino acids. The V and J ends lost 5 bases and 6 bases, in that order; junction bases with no gene match: 7. The CDR3 sequence: CASRKVGQGGNEQFF. The CDR3 DNA reads TGTGCCAGCAGAAAAGTGGGACAGGGGGGCAATGAGCAGTTCTTC. Filled out from reference TRBV5-4 and TRBJ2-1, the complete variable domain reads ETGVTQSPTHLIKTRGQQVTLRCSSQSGHNTVSWYQQALGQGPQFIFQYYREEENGRGNFPPRFSGLQFPNYSSELNVNALELDDSALYLCASRKVGQGGNEQFFGPGTRLTVL.

The chain combines TRBV12-2 with TRBJ2-7; the table's D call, TRBD2, was not checked against the DNA. TRBV12-2 is a documented pseudogene. This CDR3 region has 15 residues. CDR3 DNA sequence: TGTGCAAGTCGCTTAGTAGTCCACCTTACCTACGAGCAGTACGTC. Its translation: CASRLVVHLTYEQYV.

The chain carries TRBV7-2 and TRBJ2-3; 7 bases agree with TRBD2. Germline CDR1 SGHTA, CDR2 FQGNSA. J gave up 4 bases and V 7 bases, and 11 bases lay outside the gene matches. The CDR3 extends over 15 amino acids. In DNA form, the CDR3 reads TGTGCCAGCACCCGCTCTGGGGGGGTTGCAGATACGCAGTATTTT. Translating gives CASTRSGGVADTQYF.

J is TRBJ2-1 and V is TRBV2, with 10 bases identical to TRBD2. V lost 7 bases and J lost 10; bases outside the gene matches: 13. Germline V CDR1 and CDR2: SNHLY, FYNNEI. The CDR3 covers 15 residues. The DNA of the CDR3 is TGTGCCAGCAAGGCGACTAGCGGGCTAACTTCCGAGCAGTTCTTC. Translating gives CASKATSGLTSEQFF.

The genes are TRBV13 and TRBJ1-6, with 8 positions matching TRBD1. Germline CDR1 PRHDT, CDR2 FYEKMQ (reference sequence). The CDR3 extends over 15 amino acids. J lost 10 bases, V lost 5 bases, and 10 bases had no gene match. CDR3: CASSGRTGLGSPLHF. For the CDR3, the DNA is TGTGCCAGCAGCGGGAGGACAGGGCTGGGATCACCCCTCCACTTT.

This clone was seen once. J is TRBJ1-5 and V is TRBV12-3 or TRBV12-4; unclear D gene. The CDR3 runs 13 residues. V was cut by 3 bases and J by 11 bases, with 14 bases left in between. The CDR3 protein is CASSLFGELAQHF. CDR3 bases: TGTGCCAGCAGTTTGTTCGGGGAATTGGCCCAGCATTTT.

The genes are TRBV3-1 (or the pseudogene TRBV3-2) and TRBJ2-4; TRBD2 might be the D (6 bases). Per the germline V gene, CDR1 is LGHDT and CDR2 is YNNKEL (reference sequence). This CDR3 comprises 15 residues. V lost 0 bases and J 8 bases, leaving 14 bases between the germline ends. CDR3 coding DNA: TGTGCCAGCAGCCAAGATGCGGCGGGATTAGACATTCAGTACTTC. It specifies CASSQDAAGLDIQYF.

The V gene is TRBV2, the J gene TRBJ1-4; 7 bases agree with TRBD1. V was clipped by 6 bases and J by 8 bases; unmatched bases: 12. The germline gives CDR1 SNHLY, CDR2 FYNNEI. CDR3 length: 15 amino acids. Written as DNA, the CDR3 is TGTGCCAGCAGCTCCGACAGGGTTGGGGGGGAAAAACTGTTTTTT. This gives the protein CASSSDRVGGEKLFF.

The chain couples TRBV16 to TRBJ1-3; D remains ambiguous. In germline, CDR1 is KGHSY, CDR2 FQNENV. The CDR3 has 15 residues. The V and J ends lost 4 bases and 0 bases respectively, with 10 bases between them. The CDR3 sequence: CASSRFQASGNTIYF. The CDR3 DNA reads as TGTGCCAGCAGCCGGTTTCAGGCCTCTGGAAACACCATATATTTT.

The sample holds a few counts of this clone. This CDR3 is CASSQYNGDSGNTIYF. CDR3 DNA: TGCGCCAGCAGCCAATACAACGGAGACTCTGGAAACACCATATATTTT. This chain uses TRBV4-3 with TRBJ1-3; D gene ambiguous. This CDR3 region has 16 residues. The germline CDR1 and CDR2 sequences are LGHNA and YSLEER. Trimming took off 2 bases at V and 0 bases at J, with 11 bases between the two ends.

J is TRBJ1-1 and V is TRBV15, with D perhaps matching TRBD1 (5 bases). Deletions cut 1 base from V and 1 base from J, with 16 bases between. The CDR3 contains 17 residues. Germline values: CDR1 LNHNV, CDR2 YYDKDF (reference sequence). CDR3 sequence: CATSRGIRDSENTEAFF. DNA for the CDR3: TGTGCCACCAGCAGAGGAATAAGGGACTCGGAGAACACTGAAGCTTTCTTT.

This clone showed up just a few times. This chain connects TRBV6-2 or TRBV6-3 to TRBJ1-1; D is possibly TRBD1 (6 bases). The ends were cut back, 5 bases at V and 4 bases at J, with 23 bases in the middle. The germline CDR1 and CDR2 sequences are MNHEY and SVGEGT. The CDR3 extends over 17 amino acids. CDR3 protein: CASSEGRSGGAATEAFF. In DNA, the CDR3 is TGTGCCAGCAGTGAGGGTAGGTCGGGGGGCGCCGCCACTGAAGCTTTCTTT.

The chain joins TRBV24-1 to TRBJ2-3, with 10 bases fitting TRBD2. Germline trimming cut 10 bases from V and 5 bases from J; bases unmatched to any gene: 8. This CDR3 contains 14 residues. Germline loops: CDR1 KGHDR, CDR2 SFDVKD. The DNA for the CDR3 is TGTGCCACTCGCCTAGCGGGAGCTGAAGATACGCAGTATTTT. Its translation: CATRLAGAEDTQYF.

The chain uses TRBV4-2 and TRBJ2-1; 12 bases align to TRBD2. The CDR3 is 17 amino acids. V shed 4 bases, J shed 4 bases, and the junction held 8 bases outside the gene matches. Germline assignment: CDR1 LGHNA and CDR2 YNFKEQ. In nucleotides, the CDR3 is TGTGCCAGCAGCCCATCTAGCGGGGGGGCCGCGTACAATGAGCAGTTCTTC. Translating gives CASSPSSGGAAYNEQFF.

The V call is TRBV6-1, the J call TRBJ2-3; 16 bases fit TRBD2. Germline loops: CDR1 MNHNS, CDR2 SASEGT. J was trimmed by 9 bases and V by 2 bases; bases with no gene match: 5. This CDR3 contains 16 residues. The CDR3 region is CASSENPGLAGGTQYF. CDR3 nucleotides: TGTGCCAGCAGTGAAAACCCGGGACTAGCGGGAGGGACGCAGTATTTT.

The V gene is TRBV7-6, the J gene TRBJ1-2; TRBD1 might be the D (6 bases). The length of the CDR3 is 18 residues. Germline CDR1 is SGHVS and CDR2 is FNYEAQ. Trimming stripped 0 bases from V and 5 bases from J, with 22 bases between. The CDR3 bases are TGTGCCAGCAGCTTAGCGATGGCGGACAGACCCCTGGGATATGGCTACACCTTC. Its protein is CASSLAMADRPLGYGYTF.

This sequence joins TRBV6-5 and TRBJ1-4; the D gene is possibly TRBD1 (6 bases). Germline assignment: CDR1 MNHEY and CDR2 SVGAGI. V was clipped by 2 bases and J by 4 bases, with 14 bases between them. The CDR3 has 16 residues. CDR3 nucleotides: TGTGCCAGCAGTTACGGTCAGACAGGACATAATGAAAAACTGTTTTTT. This sequence encodes CASSYGQTGHNEKLFF.

The chain links TRBV2 to TRBJ1-2; perhaps TRBD1 as D (5 bases). This CDR3 spans 15 amino acids. Trimming shortened V by 8 bases and J by 5 bases, and 21 bases separated the two germline ends. Germline V CDR1 and CDR2: SNHLY, FYNNEI. The CDR3 sequence is CASPATQGASYGYTF. In DNA, the CDR3 is TGTGCCAGCCCGGCTACTCAAGGGGCTAGTTATGGCTACACCTTC.